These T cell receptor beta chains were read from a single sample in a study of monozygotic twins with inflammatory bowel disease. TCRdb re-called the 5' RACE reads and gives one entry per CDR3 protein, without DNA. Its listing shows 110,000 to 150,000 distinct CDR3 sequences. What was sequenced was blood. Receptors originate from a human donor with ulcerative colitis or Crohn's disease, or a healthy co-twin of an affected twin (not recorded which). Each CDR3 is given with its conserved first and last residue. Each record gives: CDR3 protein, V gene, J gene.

CDR3 protein: CASSLRQRIYEQYF
V gene: TRBV12-3/TRBV12-4
J gene: TRBJ2-7

CDR3 protein: CASSYTPWGGGTEAFF
V gene: TRBV5-1
J gene: TRBJ1-1

CDR3 protein: CAIRDGGSAYEQYF
V gene: TRBV10-3
J gene: TRBJ2-7

CDR3 protein: CASSWTEFKDTEAFF
V gene: TRBV5-1
J gene: TRBJ1-1

CDR3 protein: CASSRGPPDTQYF
V gene: TRBV7-2
J gene: TRBJ2-3

CDR3 protein: CASSSPMGAPPDTQYF
V gene: TRBV28
J gene: TRBJ2-3

CDR3 protein: CASSFKTGQQNEQYF
V gene: TRBV5-1
J gene: TRBJ2-7

CDR3 protein: CSAPGGMMGSNTEAFF
V gene: TRBV20-1
J gene: TRBJ1-1

CDR3 protein: CASSPGSGPQETQYF
V gene: TRBV11-3
J gene: TRBJ2-5

CDR3 protein: CASSLTGADIQYF
V gene: TRBV5-6
J gene: TRBJ2-4

CDR3 protein: CASSATTGAGSNQPQHF
V gene: TRBV12-3/TRBV12-4
J gene: TRBJ1-5

CDR3 protein: CASRAFPGSNQPQHF
V gene: TRBV5-1
J gene: TRBJ1-5

CDR3 protein: CASSQVINEQFF
V gene: TRBV4-1
J gene: TRBJ2-1

CDR3 protein: CASSLQGDQPQHF
V gene: TRBV5-1
J gene: TRBJ1-5

CDR3 protein: CASSPSGELTDTQYF
V gene: TRBV12-3/TRBV12-4
J gene: TRBJ2-3

CDR3 protein: CASSYLTGVIYEQYF
V gene: TRBV5-1
J gene: TRBJ2-7

CDR3 protein: CASSPRRQGSYEQYF
V gene: TRBV7-8
J gene: TRBJ2-7

CDR3 protein: CAGGRPNTGELFF
V gene: TRBV28
J gene: TRBJ2-2

CDR3 protein: CASSLTAAREQYF
V gene: TRBV7-2
J gene: TRBJ2-7

CDR3 protein: CASSLAHLSGSYEQYF
V gene: TRBV7-2
J gene: TRBJ2-7